This T cell receptor (beta chain) was identified during a study of beta chain features in type 1 diabetes. Overall study results and limits: Cells that show high TCR expression could be over-represented by cDNA sequencing. The study found moderately but significantly shorter TCRB CDR3s in all four CD4+ subsets of Type 1 diabetes patients. Insertions were fewer and deletions more numerous at VDJ junctions in type 1 diabetes patients.

Every bit of the isolated RNA underwent reverse transcription, so sequencing read expressed TCRB transcripts. Assay: immunoSEQ multiplex PCR; the TCRdb copy retains only in-frame clones and omits some. This table has 500,000 to 650,000 clones, about an eighth appearing once. The CDR3 has 16 residues. A word on this clone: Its specificity is not known.

Sequences were obtained from naive CD4+ T cells from blood. The rearrangement uses TRBV21-1 and TRBJ2-7. TRBV21-1 is listed as a pseudogene. The clonotype comes from a man aged 25 to 40 with type 1 diabetes. This CDR3 is CASTKGTLSSSYEQYF. The CDR3 DNA is TGTGCCAGCACCAAGGGGACCCTCTCCAGCTCCTACGAGCAGTACTTC.